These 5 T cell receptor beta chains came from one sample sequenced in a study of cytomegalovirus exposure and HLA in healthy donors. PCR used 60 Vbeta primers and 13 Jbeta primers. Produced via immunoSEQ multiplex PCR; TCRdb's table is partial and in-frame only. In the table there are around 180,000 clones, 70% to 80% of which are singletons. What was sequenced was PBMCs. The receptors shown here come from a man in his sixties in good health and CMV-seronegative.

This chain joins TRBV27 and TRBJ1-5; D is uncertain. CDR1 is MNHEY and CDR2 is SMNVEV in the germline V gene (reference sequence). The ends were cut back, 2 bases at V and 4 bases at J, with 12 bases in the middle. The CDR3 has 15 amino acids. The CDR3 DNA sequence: TGTGCCAGCAGTTTAAGTCTCCGGCGGAATCAGCCCCAGCATTTT. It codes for CASSLSLRRNQPQHF.

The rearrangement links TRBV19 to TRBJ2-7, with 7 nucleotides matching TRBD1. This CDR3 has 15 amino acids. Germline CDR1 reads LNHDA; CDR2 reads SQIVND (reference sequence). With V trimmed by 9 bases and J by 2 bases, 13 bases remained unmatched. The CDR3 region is CASNPTTGSAYEQYF. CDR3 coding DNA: TGTGCCAGCAATCCGACGACAGGGAGCGCCTACGAGCAGTACTTC.

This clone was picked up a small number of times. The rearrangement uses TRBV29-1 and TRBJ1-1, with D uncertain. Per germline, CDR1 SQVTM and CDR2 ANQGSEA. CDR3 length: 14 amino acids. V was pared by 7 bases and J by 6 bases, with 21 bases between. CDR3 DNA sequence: TGCAGCGCCAACATCGGGATCCTCGGGGCTGAAGCTTTCTTT. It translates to CSANIGILGAEAFF.

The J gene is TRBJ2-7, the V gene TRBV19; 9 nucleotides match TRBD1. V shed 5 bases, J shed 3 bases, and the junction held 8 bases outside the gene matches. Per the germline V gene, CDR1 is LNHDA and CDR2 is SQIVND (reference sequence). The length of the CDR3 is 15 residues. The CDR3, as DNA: TGTGCCAGTAGTTTCTTCTCGACAGGGGGCTACGAGCAGTACTTC. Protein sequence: CASSFFSTGGYEQYF.

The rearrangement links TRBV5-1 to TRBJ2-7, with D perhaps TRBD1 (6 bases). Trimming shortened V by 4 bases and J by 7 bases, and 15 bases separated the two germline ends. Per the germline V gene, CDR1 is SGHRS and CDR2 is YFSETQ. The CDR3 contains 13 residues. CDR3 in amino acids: CASSGAGAGEQYF. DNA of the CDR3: TGCGCCAGCAGCGGGGCAGGGGCGGGTGAGCAGTACTTC.